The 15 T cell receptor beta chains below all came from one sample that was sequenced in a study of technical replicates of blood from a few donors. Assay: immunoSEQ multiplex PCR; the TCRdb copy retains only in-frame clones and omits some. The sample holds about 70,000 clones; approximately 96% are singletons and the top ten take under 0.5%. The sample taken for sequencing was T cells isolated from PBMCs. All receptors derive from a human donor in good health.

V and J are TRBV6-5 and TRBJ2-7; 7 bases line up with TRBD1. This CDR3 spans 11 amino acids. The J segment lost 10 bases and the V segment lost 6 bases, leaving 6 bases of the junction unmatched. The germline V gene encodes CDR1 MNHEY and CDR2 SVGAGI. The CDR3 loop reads CASRWQGEQYF. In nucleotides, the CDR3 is TGTGCCAGCAGGTGGCAGGGGGAACAGTACTTC.

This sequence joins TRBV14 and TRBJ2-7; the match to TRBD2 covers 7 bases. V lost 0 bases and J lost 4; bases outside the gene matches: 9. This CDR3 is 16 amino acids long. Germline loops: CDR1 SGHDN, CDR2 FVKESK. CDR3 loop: CASSQDRPTGRYEQYF. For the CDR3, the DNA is TGTGCCAGCAGCCAAGATCGCCCCACCGGGAGGTACGAGCAGTACTTC.

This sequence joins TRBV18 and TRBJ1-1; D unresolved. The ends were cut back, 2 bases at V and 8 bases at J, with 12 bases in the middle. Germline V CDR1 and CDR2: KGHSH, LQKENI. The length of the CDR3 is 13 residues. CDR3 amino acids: CASSPESVGEAFF. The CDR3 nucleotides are TGTGCCAGCTCACCAGAAAGCGTCGGAGAAGCTTTCTTT.

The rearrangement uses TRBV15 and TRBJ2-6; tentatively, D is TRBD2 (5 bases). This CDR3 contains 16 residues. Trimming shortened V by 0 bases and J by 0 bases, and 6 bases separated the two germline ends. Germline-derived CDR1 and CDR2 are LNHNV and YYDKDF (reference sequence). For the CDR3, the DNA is TGTGCCACCAGCAGAGAGGGGAGCTCTGGGGCCAACGTCCTGACTTTC. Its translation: CATSREGSSGANVLTF.

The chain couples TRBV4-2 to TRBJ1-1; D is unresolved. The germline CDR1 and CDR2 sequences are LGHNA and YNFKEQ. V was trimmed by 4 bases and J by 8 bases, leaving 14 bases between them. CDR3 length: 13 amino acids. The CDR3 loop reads CASSLIGGREAFF. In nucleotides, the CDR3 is TGTGCCAGCAGCCTGATTGGAGGACGCGAAGCTTTCTTT.

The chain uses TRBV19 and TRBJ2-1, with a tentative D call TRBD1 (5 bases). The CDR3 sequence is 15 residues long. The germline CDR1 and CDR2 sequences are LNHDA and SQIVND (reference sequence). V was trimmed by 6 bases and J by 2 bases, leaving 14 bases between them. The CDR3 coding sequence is TGTGCCAGTAGCACCTCAGGGAACCCCTACAATGAGCAGTTCTTC. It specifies CASSTSGNPYNEQFF.

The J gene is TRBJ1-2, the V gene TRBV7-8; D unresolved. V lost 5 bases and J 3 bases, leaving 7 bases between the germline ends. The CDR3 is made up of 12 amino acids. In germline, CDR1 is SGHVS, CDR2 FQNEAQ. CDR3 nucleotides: TGTGCCAGCAGCCCACCGGACTATGGCTACACCTTC. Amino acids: CASSPPDYGYTF.

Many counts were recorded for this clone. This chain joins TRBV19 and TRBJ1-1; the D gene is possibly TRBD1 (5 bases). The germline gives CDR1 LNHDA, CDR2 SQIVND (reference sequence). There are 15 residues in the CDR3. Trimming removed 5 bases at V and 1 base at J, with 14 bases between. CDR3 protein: CASSEHRTGNTEAFF. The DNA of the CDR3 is TGTGCCAGTAGTGAACATAGAACAGGGAACACTGAAGCTTTCTTT.

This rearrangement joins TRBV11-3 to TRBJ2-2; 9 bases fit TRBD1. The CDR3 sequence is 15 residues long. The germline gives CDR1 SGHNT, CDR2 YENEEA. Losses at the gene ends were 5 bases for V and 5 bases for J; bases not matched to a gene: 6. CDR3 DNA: TGTGCCAGCAGCCAGGGACAGGGTTGGACCGGGGAGCTGTTTTTT. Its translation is CASSQGQGWTGELFF. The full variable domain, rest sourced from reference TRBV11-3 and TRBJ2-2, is EAGVVQSPRYKIIEKKQPVAFWCNPISGHNTLYWYLQNLGQGPELLIRYENEEAVDDSQLPKDRFSAERLKGVDSTLKIQPAELGDSAVYLCASSQGQGWTGELFFGEGSRLTVL.

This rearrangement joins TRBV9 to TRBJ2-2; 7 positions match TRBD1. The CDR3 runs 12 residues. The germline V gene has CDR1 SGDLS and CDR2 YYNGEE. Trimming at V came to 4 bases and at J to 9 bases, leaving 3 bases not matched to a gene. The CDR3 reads CASSSQGRELFF. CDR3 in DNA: TGTGCCAGCAGCTCACAGGGGAGGGAGCTGTTTTTT.

CDR3 region: CASSPDRDEQYF. As DNA, the CDR3 is TGTGCCAGCTCCCCGGACAGGGACGAGCAGTACTTC. The rearrangement links TRBV18 to TRBJ2-7; 8 positions match TRBD1. CDR1 is KGHSH, CDR2 LQKENI, per germline. J was trimmed by 5 bases and V by 6 bases; bases with no gene match: 3. This CDR3 spans 12 amino acids.

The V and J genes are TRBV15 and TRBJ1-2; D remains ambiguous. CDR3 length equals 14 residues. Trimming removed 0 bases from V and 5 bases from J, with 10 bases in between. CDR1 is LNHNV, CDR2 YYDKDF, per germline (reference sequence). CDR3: CATSRDVKRYGYTF. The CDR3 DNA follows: TGTGCCACCAGCAGAGATGTAAAGAGATATGGCTACACCTTC.

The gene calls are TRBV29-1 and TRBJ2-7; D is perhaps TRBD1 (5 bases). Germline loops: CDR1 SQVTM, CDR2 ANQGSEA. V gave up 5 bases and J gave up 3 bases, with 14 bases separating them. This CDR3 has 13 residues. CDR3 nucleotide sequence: TGCAGCGTTACTACAGGTGACGACTACGAGCAGTACTTC. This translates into CSVTTGDDYEQYF.

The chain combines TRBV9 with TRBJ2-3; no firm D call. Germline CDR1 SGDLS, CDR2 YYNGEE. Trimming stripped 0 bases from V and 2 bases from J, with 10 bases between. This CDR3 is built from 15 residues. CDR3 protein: CASSVGGTLTDTQYF. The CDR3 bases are TGTGCCAGCAGCGTAGGAGGAACGCTCACAGATACGCAGTATTTT.

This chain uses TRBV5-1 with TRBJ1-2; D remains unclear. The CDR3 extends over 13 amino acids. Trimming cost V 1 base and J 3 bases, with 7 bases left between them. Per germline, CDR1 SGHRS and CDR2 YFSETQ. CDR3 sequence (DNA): TGCGCCAGCAGCTTGACAGAGTACTATGGCTACACCTTC. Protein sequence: CASSLTEYYGYTF.